This record concerns one T cell receptor beta chain sequence. The data are from a study of cytomegalovirus exposure and HLA in healthy donors. CDR3 length: 15 amino acids. Germline V gene sequence: CDR1 MNHEY, CDR2 SVGAGI. With 6 bases clipped from V and 3 bases from J, the junction kept 7 bases outside the gene matches. PCR primers comprised 60 Vbeta and 13 Jbeta primers. TCRdb keeps only in-frame clones here, not all; method: immunoSEQ multiplex PCR. In the table there are about 93,000 clones, about 66% of which are singletons. The V gene is TRBV6-5, the J gene TRBJ1-5, with 8 nucleotides matching TRBD1. The receptor comes from a boy younger than 18 in good health and CMV-seropositive. The sequenced material came from PBMCs. This CDR3 reads CASSPDRGANQPQHF. In DNA, the CDR3 is TGTGCCAGCAGCCCCGACAGGGGTGCCAATCAGCCCCAGCATTTT.